This T cell receptor beta chain was captured in a study of blood T cell repertoires in COVID-19. Study-level information: Sources were T cells, B-cell-depleted T cells, or PBMCs; the material itself was cDNA or gDNA.

Original handling: Quantification of nucleated cells was approximated via reference gene primer amplification. This table comes from immunoSEQ multiplex PCR, and its TCRdb copy is limited to in-frame clones, with some not included. From that table come the V and J calls and clone size; the DNA was used to work out D and trimming. The sample consists of some 200,000 clones, approximately 80% of them appearing once. Losses at the gene ends were 4 bases for V and 13 bases for J; bases not matched to a gene: 9. There are 14 residues in the CDR3. Germline V gene data show CDR1 as LNHDA and CDR2 as SQIVND (reference sequence).

Sequencing was done on a sample of peripheral blood. The clonotype comes from a woman between 35 and 50 years old who had recovered from COVID-19. The chain couples TRBV19 to TRBJ1-6; TRBD1 matches 8 bases. In DNA form, the CDR3 reads TGTGCCAGTAGTACCACAGGGGGTTCGGGTCCCCTCCACTTT. This sequence encodes CASSTTGGSGPLHF. Together with reference TRBV19 and TRBJ1-6, the CDR3 gives the full variable domain: DGGITQSPKYLFRKEGQNVTLSCEQNLNHDAMYWYRQDPGQGLRLIYYSQIVNDFQKGDIAEGYSVSREKKESFPLTVTSAQKNPTAFYLCASSTTGGSGPLHFGNGTRLTVT.